This TCR beta chain derives from a study of regulatory dendritic cells for organ transplantation. Study background: Regulatory dendritic cells were monocyte-derived, receiving vitamin D3 on days 0 and 4 and IL-10 on day 4. Overall study results and limits: Naive CD4+ and CD8+ repertoires were highly diverse; memory CD8+ was most oligoclonal. Memory CD8+ clonal expansion seemed more limited with regulatory than mature dendritic cells.

This clone was picked up a small number of times. Antigen specificity is unknown. Allogeneic regulatory or mature dendritic cells were co-cultured for 4 to 6 days with CFSE-labeled sorted T cells at 1:10. CD4+ or CD8+ T cells were sorted as naive CD45RA+ or memory CD45RO+. The CDR3 is 16 residues long. J was trimmed by 7 bases and V by 5 bases; bases with no gene match: 13. Germline V gene data show CDR1 as GTSNPN and CDR2 as SVGIG (reference sequence). Generated by immunoSEQ multiplex PCR, the TCRdb table keeps only in-frame clones and is missing some. The table lists over 10,000 clones, roughly 89% of them singletons.

The sequence derives from a human donor in good health. Source material: naive CD8+ T cells from blood cultured with regulatory dendritic cells. Documented subset: CD45RA+ naive T cells. This sequence joins TRBV30 and TRBJ1-6; the match to TRBD1 covers 8 bases. The CDR3 reads CAWQKDREGINSPLHF. In DNA form, the CDR3 reads TGTGCCTGGCAAAAGGACAGGGAGGGGATAAATTCACCCCTCCACTTT.